The 18 T cell receptor beta chains reported below all come from one sample, sequenced in a study of CD8+ T cells in alopecia areata. As to treatment: oral pan-JAK inhibitor, 5-10 mg twice daily. Isolated RNA was reverse transcribed into cDNA used as the sequencing template. Profiling relied on immunoSEQ multiplex PCR, and the TCRdb table lists in-frame clones only, not all of them. The sample has 270,000 or so clones, over 45% seen once. The sample in question was CD4+ T cells sorted from blood, obtained at week 24, from a patient treated with tofacitinib. All receptors come from a human donor with alopecia areata.

This rearrangement joins TRBV7-9 to TRBJ1-2; D call uncertain. The CDR3 contains 14 residues. The germline gives CDR1 SEHNR, CDR2 FQNEAQ (reference sequence). Deletions cut 0 bases from V and 8 bases from J, with 13 bases between. The CDR3, as DNA: TGTGCCAGCAGCTTAGCATTCGGAGCGTCCGGCTACACCTTC. The encoded protein is CASSLAFGASGYTF. Looking up the rest from reference TRBV7-9 and TRBJ1-2 gives the full variable domain: DTGVSQNPRHKITKRGQNVTFRCDPISEHNRLYWYRQTLGQGPEFLTYFQNEAQLEKSRLLSDRFSAERPKGSFSTLEIQRTEQGDSAMYLCASSLAFGASGYTFGSGTRLTVV.

This chain links TRBV5-6 with TRBJ2-5; weak D call: TRBD2 (6 bases). This CDR3 is built from 13 residues. The germline CDR1 and CDR2 sequences are SGHDT and YYEEEE. Trimming cost V 4 bases and J 5 bases, with 12 bases left between them. This CDR3 reads CASSSAGRETQYF. DNA of the CDR3: TGTGCCAGCAGCAGTGCAGGGAGGGAGACCCAGTACTTC.

Notes on this clone: Other DNA sequences in the sample encode the same CDR3. The rearrangement uses TRBV9 and TRBJ1-6; TRBD1 aligns across 7 bases. The junction had 5 bases not matched to a gene; V was cut back by 0 bases and J by 8 bases. CDR3 length: 15 amino acids. Germline CDR1 is SGDLS and CDR2 is YYNGEE. CDR3 protein: CASSVVGQGDSPLHF. The CDR3, as DNA: TGTGCCAGCAGCGTAGTCGGGCAGGGGGATTCACCCCTCCACTTT.

J is TRBJ1-1 and V is TRBV5-1; a weak D match, TRBD1 (5 bases). The V end lost 0 bases, the J end lost 4 bases, and 10 bases lay between the germline ends. The CDR3 has 14 amino acids. Germline CDR1 is SGHRS and CDR2 is YFSETQ. The CDR3 here is CASSLEGRSTEAFF. The CDR3 DNA reads TGCGCCAGCAGCTTGGAGGGGCGTAGCACTGAAGCTTTCTTT. The variable domain in full, with the rest retrieved from reference TRBV5-1 and TRBJ1-1, is KAGVTQTPRYLIKTRGQQVTLSCSPISGHRSVSWYQQTPGQGLQFLFEYFSETQRNKGNFPGRFSGRQFSNSRSEMNVSTLELGDSALYLCASSLEGRSTEAFFGQGTRLTVV.

This sequence joins TRBV30 and TRBJ1-2; D might be TRBD1 (6 bases). This CDR3 is built from 17 residues. V lost 3 bases to trimming and J lost 0 bases, with 20 bases between them. CDR1 GTSNPN and CDR2 SVGIG come from the germline V gene (reference sequence). DNA of the CDR3: TGTGCCTGGAGCTCTGGGCAGGGGAGGTACTCTAACTATGGCTACACCTTC. Translated, it gives CAWSSGQGRYSNYGYTF.

The chain carries TRBV2 and TRBJ2-7; 11 bases are shared with TRBD1. Germline CDR1 SNHLY, CDR2 FYNNEI. Trimming took 8 bases from V and 4 from J; bases not matched to a gene: 7. This CDR3 has 14 residues. The CDR3 DNA reads as TGTGCCAGCTTGCGGACAGGGGGCACATACGAGCAGTACTTC. It codes for CASLRTGGTYEQYF.

CDR3 coding DNA: TGCGCCAGCAGCCACACCTCACCCGACAGGGTCTACAATGAGCAGTTCTTC. It translates to CASSHTSPDRVYNEQFF. This chain uses TRBV4-1 with TRBJ2-1, with 7 bases matching TRBD1. Germline CDR1 MGHRA, CDR2 YSYEKL. The junction had 11 bases not matched to a gene; V was cut back by 3 bases and J by 3 bases. The CDR3 covers 17 residues.

This chain joins TRBV2 and TRBJ2-3; D possibly matches TRBD1 or TRBD2 (6 bases each). Per the germline V gene, CDR1 is SNHLY and CDR2 is FYNNEI. The CDR3 is made up of 14 amino acids. Trimming took off 4 bases at V and 2 bases at J, with 10 bases between the two ends. In DNA form, the CDR3 reads TGTGCCAGCAGTGGTGGGGGGCCCACAGATACGCAGTATTTT. Encoded protein: CASSGGGPTDTQYF.

This clone was seen more than once but under ten times. The V call is TRBV30, the J call TRBJ1-6; D remains ambiguous. In germline, CDR1 is GTSNPN, CDR2 SVGIG (reference sequence). The CDR3 is 14 residues long. The germline V and J ends were trimmed by 8 bases and 2 bases, with 13 bases remaining between them. The CDR3 DNA is TGTGCCAACTCCAGGAGCACCTATAATTCACCCCTCCACTTT. Translating it yields CANSRSTYNSPLHF.

This clone was counted a few times. The DNA for the CDR3 is TGCAGCGTTAAACGGGGGATGAACACTGAAGCTTTCTTT. It yields the protein CSVKRGMNTEAFF. The chain employs TRBV29-1 and TRBJ1-1, with D possibly matching TRBD1 (5 bases). The germline V gene has CDR1 SQVTM and CDR2 ANQGSEA. V lost 5 bases and J lost 0, with 10 bases in between. The CDR3 sequence is 13 residues long.

The J gene is TRBJ1-5, the V gene TRBV28, with D unresolved. Germline CDR1 MDHEN, CDR2 SYDVKM. V was pared by 4 bases and J by 4 bases, with 8 bases between. This CDR3 region has 13 residues. The CDR3 loop reads CASSSGSNQPQHF. CDR3 sequence (DNA): TGTGCCAGCAGTTCCGGCAGTAATCAGCCCCAGCATTTT. Variable domain in full (rest from reference TRBV28 and TRBJ1-5): DVKVTQSSRYLVKRTGEKVFLECVQDMDHENMFWYRQDPGLGLRLIYFSYDVKMKEKGDIPEGYSVSREKKERFSLILESASTNQTSMYLCASSSGSNQPQHFGDGTRLSIL.

The chain couples TRBV2 to TRBJ2-5, with 11 positions matching TRBD1. The CDR3 has 14 residues. V lost 6 bases, J lost 2 bases, and 2 bases stayed unmatched. The V gene's germline CDR1 is SNHLY and CDR2 FYNNEI. The CDR3, as DNA: TGTGCCAGCAGAGGGACAGGGGGACAAGAGACCCAGTACTTC. It yields the protein CASRGTGGQETQYF.

The chain combines TRBV30 with TRBJ2-5; 7 bases fit TRBD2. The CDR3 contains 16 residues. V gave up 2 bases and J gave up 2 bases; unmatched junction bases: 11. Germline V gene data show CDR1 as GTSNPN and CDR2 as SVGIG (reference sequence). CDR3 residues: CAWSILLTSNQETQYF. The DNA for the CDR3 is TGTGCCTGGAGTATCCTCCTGACTAGCAATCAAGAGACCCAGTACTTC.

The chain joins TRBV6-6 to TRBJ2-5, with TRBD1 matching 7 bases. V dropped 7 bases and J dropped 0; count of bases not matched to a gene: 11. The germline gives CDR1 MNHNY, CDR2 SVGAGI (reference sequence). This CDR3 region has 16 residues. As DNA, the CDR3 is TGTGCCAGCACCAAAAGAGGACAGGCGTACCAAGAGACCCAGTACTTC. Its translation: CASTKRGQAYQETQYF.

This clone was detected only once. The chain links TRBV4-2 to TRBJ2-1; D uncertain. The CDR3 loop spans 13 amino acids. The V gene's germline CDR1 is LGHNA and CDR2 YNFKEQ. Trimming shortened V by 5 bases and J by 2 bases, and 7 bases separated the two germline ends. CDR3 amino acids: CASSTLTYNEQFF. In nucleotides, the CDR3 is TGTGCCAGCAGCACCCTTACCTACAATGAGCAGTTCTTC.

This chain uses TRBV4-3 with TRBJ2-2; D gene ambiguous. The CDR3 totals 13 residues. The germline CDR1 and CDR2 sequences are LGHNA and YSLEER. V lost 1 base to trimming and J lost 8 bases, with 8 bases between them. Here the CDR3 reads CASSQAGWGELFF. The CDR3 bases are TGCGCCAGCAGCCAAGCCGGCTGGGGGGAGCTGTTTTTT.

This clone has just one count. V and J are TRBV9 and TRBJ1-2, with D possibly being TRBD1 (6 bases). Trimming took 3 bases from V and 6 from J, leaving 15 bases between them. Germline CDR1 is SGDLS and CDR2 is YYNGEE. The CDR3 is 14 residues long. CDR3 residues: CASSAVNRENGYTF. CDR3 DNA sequence: TGTGCCAGCAGCGCCGTAAACAGGGAGAATGGCTACACCTTC.

This clone came up a few times. The gene calls are TRBV6-5 and TRBJ2-7; D possibly corresponds to TRBD2 (6 bases). CDR1 is MNHEY, CDR2 SVGAGI, per germline. V dropped 4 bases and J dropped 3 bases, with 10 bases sitting between them. CDR3 length: 13 residues. The CDR3 nucleotides read TGTGCCAGCAGTTCCGGGAGACACTACGAGCAGTACTTC. This sequence encodes CASSSGRHYEQYF.